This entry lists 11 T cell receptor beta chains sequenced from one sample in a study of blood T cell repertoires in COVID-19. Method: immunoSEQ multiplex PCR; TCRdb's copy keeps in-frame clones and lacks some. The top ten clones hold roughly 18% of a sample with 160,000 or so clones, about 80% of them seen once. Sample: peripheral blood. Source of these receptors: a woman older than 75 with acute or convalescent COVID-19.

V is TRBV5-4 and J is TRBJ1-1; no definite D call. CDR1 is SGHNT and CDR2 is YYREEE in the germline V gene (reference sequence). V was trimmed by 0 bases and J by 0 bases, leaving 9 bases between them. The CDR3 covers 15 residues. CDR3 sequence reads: CASSLVASMNTEAFF. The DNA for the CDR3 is TGTGCCAGCAGCTTGGTGGCCAGTATGAACACTGAAGCTTTCTTT.

The CDR3 loop is CASSGSGGAGELFF. CDR3 DNA sequence: TGTGCCAGCAGCGGTAGCGGGGGGGCCGGGGAGCTGTTTTTT. This chain joins TRBV9 and TRBJ2-2; 11 bases are a match to TRBD2. The V gene end was trimmed by 3 bases and the J gene end by 6 bases; junction bases not matched to a gene: 1. The CDR3 consists of 14 residues. Germline V gene sequence: CDR1 SGDLS, CDR2 YYNGEE.

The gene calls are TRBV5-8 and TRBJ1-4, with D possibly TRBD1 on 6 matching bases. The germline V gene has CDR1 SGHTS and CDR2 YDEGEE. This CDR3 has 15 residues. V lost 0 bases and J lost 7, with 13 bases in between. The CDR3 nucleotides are TGTGCCAGCAGCTTGGAAAGGACAGTCGGTGAAAAACTGTTTTTT. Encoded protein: CASSLERTVGEKLFF. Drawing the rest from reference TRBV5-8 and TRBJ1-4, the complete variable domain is EAGVTQSPTHLIKTRGQQATLRCSPISGHTSVYWYQQALGLGLQFLLWYDEGEERNRGNFPPRFSGRQFPNYSSELNVNALELEDSALYLCASSLERTVGEKLFFGSGTQLSVL.

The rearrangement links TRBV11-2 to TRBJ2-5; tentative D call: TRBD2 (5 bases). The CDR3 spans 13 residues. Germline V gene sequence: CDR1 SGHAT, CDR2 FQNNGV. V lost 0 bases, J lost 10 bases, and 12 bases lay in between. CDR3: CASSLEARGNQYF. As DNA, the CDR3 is TGTGCCAGCAGCTTAGAGGCCCGGGGAAACCAGTACTTC.

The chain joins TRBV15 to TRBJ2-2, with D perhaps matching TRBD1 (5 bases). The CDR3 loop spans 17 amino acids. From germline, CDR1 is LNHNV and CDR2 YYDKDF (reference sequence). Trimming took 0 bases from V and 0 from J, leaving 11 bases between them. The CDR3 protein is CATSRDLVQANTGELFF. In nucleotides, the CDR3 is TGTGCCACCAGCAGAGATTTAGTACAGGCGAACACCGGGGAGCTGTTTTTT.

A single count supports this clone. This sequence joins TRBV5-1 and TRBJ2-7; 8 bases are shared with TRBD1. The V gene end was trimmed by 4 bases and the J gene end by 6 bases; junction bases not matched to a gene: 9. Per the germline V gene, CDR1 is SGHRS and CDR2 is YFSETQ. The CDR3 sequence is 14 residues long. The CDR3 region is CASSKQDRVGEQYF. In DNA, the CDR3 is TGCGCCAGCAGCAAACAGGACAGGGTGGGCGAGCAGTACTTC.

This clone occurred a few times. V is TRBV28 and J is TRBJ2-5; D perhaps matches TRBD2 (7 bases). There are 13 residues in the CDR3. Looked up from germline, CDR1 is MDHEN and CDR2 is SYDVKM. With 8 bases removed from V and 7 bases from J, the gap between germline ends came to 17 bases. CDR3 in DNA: TGTGCCAGCGGGGGAGGGGGGGCAAGGACCCAGTACTTC. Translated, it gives CASGGGGARTQYF.

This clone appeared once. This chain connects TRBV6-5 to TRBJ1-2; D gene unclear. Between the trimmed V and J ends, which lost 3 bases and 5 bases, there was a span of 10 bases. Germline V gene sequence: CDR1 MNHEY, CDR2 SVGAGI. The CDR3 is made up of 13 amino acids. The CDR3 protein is CASSYEGKYGYTF. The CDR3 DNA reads TGTGCCAGCAGTTATGAGGGAAAGTATGGCTACACCTTC.

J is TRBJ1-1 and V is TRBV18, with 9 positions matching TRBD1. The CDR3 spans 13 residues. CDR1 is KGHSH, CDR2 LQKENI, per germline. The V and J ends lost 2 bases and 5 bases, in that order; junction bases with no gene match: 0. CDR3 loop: CASSPGTGTEAFF. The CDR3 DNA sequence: TGTGCCAGCTCACCAGGGACAGGGACTGAAGCTTTCTTT.

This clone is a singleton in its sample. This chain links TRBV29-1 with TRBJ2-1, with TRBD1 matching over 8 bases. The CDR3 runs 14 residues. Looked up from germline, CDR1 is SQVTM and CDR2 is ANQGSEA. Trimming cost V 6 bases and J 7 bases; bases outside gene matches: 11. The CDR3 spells CSVKRDRRVNEQFF. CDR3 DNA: TGCAGCGTAAAACGGGACAGGAGGGTAAATGAGCAGTTCTTC.

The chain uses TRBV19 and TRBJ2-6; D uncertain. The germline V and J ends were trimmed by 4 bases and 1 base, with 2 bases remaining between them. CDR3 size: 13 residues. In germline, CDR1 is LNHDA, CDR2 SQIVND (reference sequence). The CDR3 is CASSTSGANVLTF. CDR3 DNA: TGTGCCAGTAGTACGTCTGGGGCCAACGTCCTGACTTTC.